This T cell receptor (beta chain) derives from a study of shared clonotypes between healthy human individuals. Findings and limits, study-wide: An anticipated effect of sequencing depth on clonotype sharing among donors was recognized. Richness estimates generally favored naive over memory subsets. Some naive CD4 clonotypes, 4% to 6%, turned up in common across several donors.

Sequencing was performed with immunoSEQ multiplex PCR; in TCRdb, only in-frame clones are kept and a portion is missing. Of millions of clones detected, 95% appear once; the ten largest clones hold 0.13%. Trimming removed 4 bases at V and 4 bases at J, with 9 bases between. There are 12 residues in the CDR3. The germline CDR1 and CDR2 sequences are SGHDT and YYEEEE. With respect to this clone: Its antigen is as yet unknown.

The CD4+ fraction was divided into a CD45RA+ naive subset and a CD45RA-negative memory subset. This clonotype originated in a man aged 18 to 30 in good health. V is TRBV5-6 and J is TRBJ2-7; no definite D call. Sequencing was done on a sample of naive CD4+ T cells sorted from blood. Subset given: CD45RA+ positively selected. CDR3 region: CASSREAYEQYF. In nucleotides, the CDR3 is TGTGCCAGCAGCCGAGAGGCTTACGAGCAGTACTTC.